These 7 T cell receptor beta chains originate from one sample sequenced in a study of blood T cell repertoires in COVID-19. Data came from immunoSEQ multiplex PCR; TCRdb stores just in-frame clones and leaves some out. The table has about 230,000 clones, roughly 85% seen once. Sequencing used peripheral blood. These receptors were collected from a woman between 70 and 85 years old with active or convalescent COVID-19.

The V call is TRBV19, the J call TRBJ1-2, with a weak D call TRBD1 (5 bases). The CDR3 extends over 14 amino acids. V was shortened by 3 bases and J by 8 bases, with 16 bases between the two germline ends. In germline, CDR1 is LNHDA, CDR2 SQIVND (reference sequence). CDR3 coding DNA: TGTGCCAGTAGTATCGTGGGCAGGGTGGACGGCTACACCTTC. Its protein product is CASSIVGRVDGYTF.

The J gene is TRBJ2-1, the V gene TRBV5-4, with TRBD2 identical over 8 bases. V trimming: 3 bases; J trimming: 2 bases; junction bases outside the gene matches: 4. CDR1 and CDR2 from the germline V gene are SGHNT and YYREEE (reference sequence). This CDR3 is built from 15 residues. CDR3 sequence (DNA): TGTGCCAGCAGCTCGGGAGGGATTACCTACAATGAGCAGTTCTTC. This gives the protein CASSSGGITYNEQFF.

The genes are TRBV10-3 and TRBJ1-4; D is unresolved. CDR1 and CDR2 (germline): ENHRY, SYGVKD. V shed 9 bases and J shed 8 bases, with 19 bases lying between them. CDR3 size: 14 residues. CDR3 nucleotide sequence: TGTGCCATTTCAGCCGACGGGTTGGAAGAAAAACTGTTTTTT. Its protein is CAISADGLEEKLFF.

At least ten counts were recorded for this clone. V usage is TRBV6-5 and J usage is TRBJ1-2; D not resolved. V lost 7 bases and J 7 bases, leaving 19 bases between the germline ends. Germline CDR1 reads MNHEY; CDR2 reads SVGAGI. The CDR3 consists of 14 residues. CDR3 sequence reads: CASTLIGNGGGYTF. The CDR3 DNA follows: TGTGCCAGCACTCTAATCGGGAACGGAGGTGGCTACACCTTC.

The gene calls are TRBV5-6 and TRBJ2-5; 13 nucleotides align to TRBD2. Germline V gives CDR1 SGHDT, CDR2 YYEEEE. After removal of 4 bases from V and 13 bases from J, the junction contained 7 bases not matched to a gene. The CDR3 contains 13 residues. The CDR3 is CASSPTSGGPWYF. The CDR3 DNA follows: TGTGCCAGCAGCCCGACTAGCGGGGGGCCGTGGTACTTC.

V is TRBV5-1 and J is TRBJ1-1, with 9 nucleotides matching TRBD1. The V gene end was trimmed by 2 bases and the J gene end by 0 bases; junction bases not matched to a gene: 5. The CDR3 length is 16 residues. Germline CDR1 reads SGHRS; CDR2 reads YFSETQ. CDR3 nucleotides: TGCGCCAGCAGCTTTGGGACAGGGTGGCTGAACACTGAAGCTTTCTTT. Encoded protein: CASSFGTGWLNTEAFF. The variable domain in full, with the rest retrieved from reference TRBV5-1 and TRBJ1-1, is KAGVTQTPRYLIKTRGQQVTLSCSPISGHRSVSWYQQTPGQGLQFLFEYFSETQRNKGNFPGRFSGRQFSNSRSEMNVSTLELGDSALYLCASSFGTGWLNTEAFFGQGTRLTVV.

This clone was observed once. This chain joins TRBV20-1 and TRBJ2-7, with TRBD1 as a possible D gene (6 bases). Germline assignment: CDR1 DFQATT and CDR2 SNEGSKA (reference sequence). This CDR3 has 11 residues. Trimming removed 0 bases at V and 12 bases at J, with 12 bases between. CDR3 sequence: CSARDQGIPYF. The CDR3 nucleotides are TGCAGTGCTAGAGACCAGGGGATTCCGTACTTC.